A single sample is the source of the 20 T cell receptor beta chains below, sequenced in a study of cytomegalovirus exposure and HLA in healthy donors. It was with 60 Vbeta and 13 Jbeta primers that the PCR ran. This table comes from immunoSEQ multiplex PCR, and its TCRdb copy is limited to in-frame clones, with some not included. The sample holds over 200,000 clones, around 80% seen once. The sequencing sample was made of PBMCs. All receptors derive from a male donor in good health and CMV-seronegative.

The genes are TRBV30 and TRBJ2-3; no clear D. CDR3 length equals 14 residues. Germline V gene sequence: CDR1 GTSNPN, CDR2 SVGIG (reference sequence). Trimming removed 0 bases at V and 1 base at J, with 8 bases between. CDR3 in amino acids: CAWSVVRGTDTQYF. As DNA, the CDR3 is TGTGCCTGGAGTGTGGTCCGGGGCACAGATACGCAGTATTTT.

The chain recombines TRBV6-5 with TRBJ2-1; 8 bases match TRBD1. This CDR3 is built from 15 residues. Trimming cost V 0 bases and J 7 bases; bases outside gene matches: 5. Germline V gene sequence: CDR1 MNHEY, CDR2 SVGAGI. The DNA of the CDR3 is TGTGCCAGCAGTTACTCGCGACAGGGGTATAATGAGCAGTTCTTC. Its translation: CASSYSRQGYNEQFF.

The rearrangement joins TRBV28 to TRBJ2-1, with D tentatively TRBD2 (6 bases). Germline-derived CDR1 and CDR2 are MDHEN and SYDVKM. V was trimmed by 5 bases and J by 5 bases, leaving 16 bases between them. The CDR3 is made up of 15 amino acids. The CDR3 DNA is TGTGCCAGCAGTCCCTCGGGGGAGCTTGACAATGAGCAGTTCTTC. Translated, it gives CASSPSGELDNEQFF. Drawing the rest from reference TRBV28 and TRBJ2-1, the complete variable domain is DVKVTQSSRYLVKRTGEKVFLECVQDMDHENMFWYRQDPGLGLRLIYFSYDVKMKEKGDIPEGYSVSREKKERFSLILESASTNQTSMYLCASSPSGELDNEQFFGPGTRLTVL.

The chain combines TRBV7-8 with TRBJ2-3, with a tentative D call TRBD2 (6 bases). This CDR3 has 15 amino acids. The germline gives CDR1 SGHVS, CDR2 FQNEAQ. Deletions cut 1 base from V and 3 bases from J, with 11 bases between. The CDR3 nucleotides read TGTGCCAGCAGCTTAGTCCTAGCGAAGACAGATACGCAGTATTTT. Translating gives CASSLVLAKTDTQYF.

V is TRBV30 and J is TRBJ1-1, with 9 bases fitting TRBD1. The germline V gene encodes CDR1 GTSNPN and CDR2 SVGIG (reference sequence). Germline trimming cut 3 bases from V and 0 bases from J; bases unmatched to any gene: 5. This CDR3 spans 15 amino acids. CDR3 sequence reads: CAWRGTGLMNTEAFF. The CDR3, as DNA: TGTGCCTGGAGGGGGACAGGGCTGATGAACACTGAAGCTTTCTTT.

The CDR3 is CASSGVKSEAFF. CDR3 nucleotide sequence: TGTGCCAGCAGTGGCGTAAAGTCTGAAGCTTTCTTT. The chain employs TRBV25-1 and TRBJ1-1; no clear D gene. The CDR3 loop spans 12 amino acids. Trimming removed 4 bases at V and 6 bases at J, with 9 bases between. CDR1 is MGHDK and CDR2 is SYGVNS in the germline V gene.

The chain recombines TRBV18 with TRBJ2-7; tentative D call: TRBD2 (6 bases). Germline V gene lookup returns CDR1 KGHSH and CDR2 LQKENI. With 0 bases removed from V and 5 bases from J, the gap between germline ends came to 11 bases. The CDR3 has 14 residues. Here the CDR3 reads CASSPPLLAHEQYF. In DNA, the CDR3 is TGTGCCAGCTCACCACCGTTACTAGCCCACGAGCAGTACTTC.

V is TRBV29-1 and J is TRBJ1-2; 8 bases map to TRBD1. Germline lookup yields CDR1 SQVTM and CDR2 ANQGSEA. CDR3 size: 15 residues. The V segment lost 7 bases and the J segment 4 bases; nucleotides outside the gene matches: 14. The CDR3 reads CSALVGGQVRYGYTF. The CDR3 DNA follows: TGCAGCGCCTTAGTGGGGGGACAGGTCCGCTATGGCTACACCTTC.

The chain has TRBV7-3 and TRBJ2-4; D might be TRBD1 (5 bases). The V gene's germline CDR1 is SGHTA and CDR2 FQGTGA. V was trimmed by 3 bases and J by 4 bases, leaving 16 bases between them. The CDR3 runs 16 residues. CDR3 sequence reads: CASSFWVPKGKNIQYF. CDR3 sequence (DNA): TGTGCCAGCAGCTTTTGGGTGCCTAAGGGGAAAAACATTCAGTACTTC.

This clone was seen once. The gene calls are TRBV11-2 and TRBJ1-2; D gene unclear. Trimming cost V 5 bases and J 3 bases, with 13 bases left between them. The CDR3 extends over 14 amino acids. Germline assignment: CDR1 SGHAT and CDR2 FQNNGV. CDR3 in DNA: TGTGCCAGCAGCCCGAGCCCCCGTTACTATGGCTACACCTTC. Amino acid sequence: CASSPSPRYYGYTF.

The chain is built from TRBV6-5 and TRBJ2-1, with 7 bases identical to TRBD1. Trimming took 4 bases from V and 9 from J; bases not matched to a gene: 3. Looked up from germline, CDR1 is MNHEY and CDR2 is SVGAGI. This CDR3 region has 12 residues. CDR3 sequence: CASSSQGVEQFF. In DNA, the CDR3 is TGTGCCAGCAGTTCCCAGGGGGTTGAGCAGTTCTTC.

This chain uses TRBV4-1 with TRBJ2-5, with TRBD1 identical over 10 bases. Germline CDR1 reads MGHRA; CDR2 reads YSYEKL. The CDR3 runs 15 residues. Unmatched junction bases numbered 1, after V lost 1 base and J lost 2 bases. CDR3 region: CASSQGDRGQETQYF. The DNA for the CDR3 is TGCGCCAGCAGCCAAGGGGACAGGGGTCAAGAGACCCAGTACTTC.

The genes are TRBV7-8 and TRBJ2-7; 10 bases are shared with TRBD2. CDR1 SGHVS and CDR2 FQNEAQ come from the germline V gene. V shed 5 bases, J shed 3 bases, and the junction held 10 bases outside the gene matches. This CDR3 contains 16 residues. The CDR3 bases are TGTGCCAGCAGCCCCTCAGAGCGGGAGGGCCGCTACGAGCAGTACTTC. Translation gives CASSPSEREGRYEQYF.

V gene TRBV4-1 combines with J gene TRBJ2-1; 7 nucleotides match TRBD2. J was trimmed by 7 bases and V by 4 bases; bases with no gene match: 10. Germline CDR1 reads MGHRA; CDR2 reads YSYEKL. The CDR3 length is 15 residues. CDR3 in DNA: TGCGCCAGCAGCCGAGCGGGACCCGTTCTTAATGAGCAGTTCTTC. Protein product: CASSRAGPVLNEQFF.

The J gene is TRBJ1-5, the V gene TRBV5-3, with TRBD1 matching over 8 bases. TRBV5-3 is annotated as an ORF whose role is uncertain. Trimming took 0 bases from V and 4 from J; bases not matched to a gene: 6. This CDR3 is built from 16 residues. CDR3 sequence reads: CARSLGGQACNQPQHF. For the CDR3, the DNA is TGTGCCAGAAGCTTGGGGGGACAGGCATGTAATCAGCCCCAGCATTTT.

The rearrangement joins TRBV6-4 to TRBJ2-1; 8 bases fit TRBD1. With 2 bases clipped from V and 3 bases from J, the junction kept 9 bases outside the gene matches. The CDR3 is made up of 17 amino acids. Germline CDR1 MRHNA, CDR2 SNTAGT. CDR3 nucleotides: TGTGCCAGCAGTGACGTATCCGGGACAGGACGCTACAATGAGCAGTTCTTC. As protein: CASSDVSGTGRYNEQFF.

The rearrangement joins TRBV11-2 to TRBJ2-7, with TRBD2 matching 7 bases. The germline V gene encodes CDR1 SGHAT and CDR2 FQNNGV. The junction had 9 bases not matched to a gene; V was cut back by 1 base and J by 6 bases. The CDR3 runs 15 residues. The CDR3 spells CASSLASGKIREQYF. As DNA, the CDR3 is TGTGCCAGCAGCTTAGCGAGCGGGAAAATCCGCGAGCAGTACTTC.

The V call is TRBV7-2, the J call TRBJ1-1; no clear D. Germline lookup yields CDR1 SGHTA and CDR2 FQGNSA. The CDR3 runs to 14 residues. V lost 0 bases, J lost 2 bases, and 7 bases lay in between. Here the CDR3 reads CASSLASLNTEAFF. In nucleotides, the CDR3 is TGTGCCAGCAGCTTAGCGAGCCTCAACACTGAAGCTTTCTTT.

This clone was picked up one time. V gene TRBV7-9 combines with J gene TRBJ2-2; D possibly corresponds to TRBD2 (6 bases). V dropped 8 bases and J dropped 6 bases, with 19 bases sitting between them. This CDR3 contains 15 residues. Germline-derived CDR1 and CDR2 are SEHNR and FQNEAQ (reference sequence). The CDR3 DNA sequence: TGTGCCAGCCGGGCGGGGATGGCATCGGCCGGGGAGCTGTTTTTT. The encoded protein is CASRAGMASAGELFF.

The chain recombines TRBV5-1 with TRBJ2-5; no clear D. TRBJ2-7 explains the end of the DNA better; the J call may be wrong. CDR3 length equals 14 residues. Germline assignment: CDR1 SGHRS and CDR2 YFSETQ. The DNA of the CDR3 is TGCGCCAGCAGCTTGATAGTTGCCCCCTACGAGCAGTACTTC. It yields the protein CASSLIVAPYEQYF.